The rows below give T cell receptor beta chains drawn from one sample of a study of identical twins. TCRdb processed the 5' RACE reads anew with MiXCR; each CDR3 protein has one entry. Of 700,000 to 950,000 distinct CDR3 sequences in the sample, around 12% were seen once. The same specimen was also included in a second study, on yellow fever vaccine responses in identical twins.

The sequencing sample was made of PBMCs. The receptors were gathered from a young woman in good health. CDR3s leave out the opening cysteine and the closing phenylalanine or tryptophan. The size field is filled for only some rows; it gives once, few, many or a size class.

clone size	J gene	V gene	CDR3 protein
.	TRBJ2-3	TRBV11-2	ASSTPRTGAYSTDTQY
many	TRBJ1-5	TRBV9	ASSVALTGQPQH
few	TRBJ1-2	TRBV2	ASSETHGGYT
many	TRBJ1-2	TRBV5-1	ASSLAPSGEYGYT
.	TRBJ1-3	TRBV11-2	ASSPQASGNTIY
.	TRBJ2-3	TRBV10-3	AISADRVGDTQY
.	TRBJ2-1	TRBV28	ASSLLRTGVENEQF
many	TRBJ2-1	TRBV28	ASSLRQGLRNEQF
few	TRBJ1-6	TRBV12-3/TRBV12-4	ASSPGQPRYTLH
few	TRBJ2-5	TRBV29-1	SVKLLAGGPQETQY
.	TRBJ1-2	TRBV5-1	ASSLDPDGKVGGYT
.	TRBJ2-5	TRBV10-3	AISEDPRGRETQY
.	TRBJ1-2	TRBV6-5	ASSFNPQGNYGYT
few	TRBJ2-6	TRBV28	ASSFTSGREWGTGANVLT
.	TRBJ2-3	TRBV19	ASSIGGTDTDTQY
many	TRBJ1-1	TRBV12-3/TRBV12-4	ASSLETANTEAF
many	TRBJ2-5	TRBV12-3/TRBV12-4	ASSLGERAWGETQY
few	TRBJ2-1	TRBV7-9	ASSPPGREHNEQF
many	TRBJ1-2	TRBV12-3/TRBV12-4	ASGRQGDYGYT
.	TRBJ2-1	TRBV5-1	ASTNGTSGGNEQF
.	TRBJ2-1	TRBV2	ASRGTSGRSPNEQF
.	TRBJ2-1	TRBV15	ATSRDLSGGANEQF
.	TRBJ2-1	TRBV7-8	ASSLVWGGYNEQF
.	TRBJ1-6	TRBV12-3/TRBV12-4	ASSSFDRNNSPLH
.	TRBJ1-1	TRBV20-1	SANDGRPTEAF
few	TRBJ1-3	TRBV6-5	ASSLAGPDSGNTIY
few	TRBJ1-1	TRBV5-1	ASSPGQGWNTEAF
.	TRBJ2-3	TRBV12-3/TRBV12-4	ASSSGLAGTSTDTQY
.	TRBJ2-2	TRBV5-4	ASSLQSGSGYTGELF
many	TRBJ2-1	TRBV29-1	SVEDPGLLTSGDYNEQF
few	TRBJ1-2	TRBV15	ATSRASTGDGGYT
many	TRBJ2-1	TRBV12-3/TRBV12-4	ASSSYSLEQF
many	TRBJ2-1	TRBV5-1	ASSFDGGTYNEQF
.	TRBJ1-1	TRBV11-2	ASSSPLLLWGRGTEAF
few	TRBJ2-7	TRBV4-2	ASSQVDRNPNHPLSSYEQY
few	TRBJ2-1	TRBV24-1	ATSDLQLAGGTQF
few	TRBJ2-1	TRBV12-3/TRBV12-4	ASKTGTSGYDEQF
.	TRBJ2-1	TRBV24-1	ATSPGTYYNEQF
.	TRBJ2-1	TRBV12-3/TRBV12-4	ASSFSGPGGQF
.	TRBJ2-5	TRBV20-1	SAASAGGANAETQY
few	TRBJ2-3	TRBV28	ASSLLGSASTDTQY
many	TRBJ2-3	TRBV7-9	ASSFLRAAGADTQY